Sequencing of this T cell receptor beta chain was carried out in a study of shared clonotypes between healthy human individuals. The repertoire was sequenced with immunoSEQ multiplex PCR; TCRdb's copy has only in-frame clones and lacks some. Among around 2.3 million clones listed, around 95% were seen once. Germline CDR1 reads SGHAT; CDR2 reads FQNNGV. There are 15 residues in the CDR3. The V and J ends lost 5 bases and 2 bases respectively, with 15 bases between them. The sequenced sample consisted of naive CD4+ T cells sorted from blood. As for subset: CD45RA+ positively selected. The chain recombines TRBV11-2 with TRBJ2-5; D may be TRBD2 (6 bases). This sequence originates from a man younger than 35 in good health. CDR3 protein: CASSVYGGAQETQYF. CDR3 DNA: TGTGCCAGCAGCGTCTATGGCGGGGCACAAGAGACCCAGTACTTC.